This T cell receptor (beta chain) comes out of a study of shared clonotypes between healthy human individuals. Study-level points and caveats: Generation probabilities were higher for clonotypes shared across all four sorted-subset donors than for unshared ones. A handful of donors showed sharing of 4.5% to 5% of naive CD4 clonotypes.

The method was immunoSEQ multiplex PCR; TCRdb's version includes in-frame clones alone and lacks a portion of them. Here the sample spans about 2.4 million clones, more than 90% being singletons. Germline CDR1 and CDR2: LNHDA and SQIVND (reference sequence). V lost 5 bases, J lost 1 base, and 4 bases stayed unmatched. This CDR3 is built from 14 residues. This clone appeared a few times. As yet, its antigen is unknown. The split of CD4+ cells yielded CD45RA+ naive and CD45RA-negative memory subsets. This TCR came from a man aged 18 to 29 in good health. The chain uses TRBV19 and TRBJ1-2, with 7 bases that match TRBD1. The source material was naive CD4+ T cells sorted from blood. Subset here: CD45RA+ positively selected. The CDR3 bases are TGTGCCAGTAGTCTAACAGGGGATAACTATGGCTACACCTTC. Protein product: CASSLTGDNYGYTF.